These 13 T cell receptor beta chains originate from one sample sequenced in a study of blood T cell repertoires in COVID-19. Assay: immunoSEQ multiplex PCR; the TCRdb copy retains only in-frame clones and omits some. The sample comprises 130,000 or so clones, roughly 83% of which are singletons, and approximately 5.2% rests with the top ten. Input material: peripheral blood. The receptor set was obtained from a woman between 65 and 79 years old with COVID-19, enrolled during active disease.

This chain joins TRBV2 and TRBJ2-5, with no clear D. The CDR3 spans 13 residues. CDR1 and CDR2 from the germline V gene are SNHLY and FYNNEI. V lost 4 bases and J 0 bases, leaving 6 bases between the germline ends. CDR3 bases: TGTGCCAGCAGTGCAGGCAACCAAGAGACCCAGTACTTC. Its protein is CASSAGNQETQYF.

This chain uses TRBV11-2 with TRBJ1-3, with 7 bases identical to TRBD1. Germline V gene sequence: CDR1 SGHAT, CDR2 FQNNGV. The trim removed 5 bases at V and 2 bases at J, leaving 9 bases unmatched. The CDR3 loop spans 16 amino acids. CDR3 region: CASSPRQGRAGNTIYF. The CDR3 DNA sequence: TGTGCCAGCAGCCCGAGACAGGGACGAGCTGGAAACACCATATATTTT.

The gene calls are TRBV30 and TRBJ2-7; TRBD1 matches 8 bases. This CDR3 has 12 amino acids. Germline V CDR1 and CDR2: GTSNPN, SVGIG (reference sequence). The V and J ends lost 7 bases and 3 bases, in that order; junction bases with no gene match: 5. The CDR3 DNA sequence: TGTGCCTCACAGGACAGGGTCTACGAGCAGTACTTC. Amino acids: CASQDRVYEQYF.

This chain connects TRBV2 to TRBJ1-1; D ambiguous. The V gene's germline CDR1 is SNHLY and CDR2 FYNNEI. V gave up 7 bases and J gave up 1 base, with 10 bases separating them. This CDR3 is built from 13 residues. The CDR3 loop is CASIALPNTEAFF. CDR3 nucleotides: TGTGCCAGCATCGCACTCCCGAACACTGAAGCTTTCTTT.

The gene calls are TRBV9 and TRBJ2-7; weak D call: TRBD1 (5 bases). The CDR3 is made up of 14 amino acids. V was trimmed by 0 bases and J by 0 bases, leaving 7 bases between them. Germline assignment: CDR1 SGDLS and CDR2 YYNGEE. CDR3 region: CASSVGGSSYEQYF. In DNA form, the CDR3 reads TGTGCCAGCAGCGTAGGGGGCAGCTCCTACGAGCAGTACTTC.

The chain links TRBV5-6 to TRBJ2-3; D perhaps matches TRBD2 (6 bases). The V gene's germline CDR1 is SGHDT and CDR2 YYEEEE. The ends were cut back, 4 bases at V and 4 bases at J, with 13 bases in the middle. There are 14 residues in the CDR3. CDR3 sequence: CASSPEPGADTQYF. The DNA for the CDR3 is TGTGCCAGCAGCCCCGAGCCGGGGGCAGATACGCAGTATTTT.

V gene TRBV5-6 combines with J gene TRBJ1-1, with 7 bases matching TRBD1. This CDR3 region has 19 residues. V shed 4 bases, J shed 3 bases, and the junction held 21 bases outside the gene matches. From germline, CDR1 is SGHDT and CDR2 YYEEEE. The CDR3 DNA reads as TGTGCCAGCAGCGCCCCGTCTCGGGACAGCCCTTTCCTGTACACTGAAGCTTTCTTT. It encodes CASSAPSRDSPFLYTEAFF.

DNA of the CDR3: TGTGCCAGCAGTGAGGGGTCCTCAGGGGTGAACACTGAAGCTTTCTTT. It encodes CASSEGSSGVNTEAFF. The rearrangement uses TRBV6-1 and TRBJ1-1; tentatively, D is TRBD1 (6 bases). The germline gives CDR1 MNHNS, CDR2 SASEGT. V was cut by 3 bases and J by 0 bases, with 14 bases left in between. CDR3 size: 16 residues.

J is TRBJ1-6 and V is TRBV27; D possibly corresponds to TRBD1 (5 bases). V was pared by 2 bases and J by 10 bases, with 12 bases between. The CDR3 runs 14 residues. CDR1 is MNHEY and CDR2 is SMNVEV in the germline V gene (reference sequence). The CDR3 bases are TGTGCCAGCAGTTTACGGGGGGGTACCTCACCCCTCCACTTT. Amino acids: CASSLRGGTSPLHF.

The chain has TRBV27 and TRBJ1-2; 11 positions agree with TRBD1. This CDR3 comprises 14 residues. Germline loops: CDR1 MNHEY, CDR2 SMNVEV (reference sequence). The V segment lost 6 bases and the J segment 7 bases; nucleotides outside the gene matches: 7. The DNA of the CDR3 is TGTGCCAGCAGGATCTACGGGACAGGGGGTGGCTACACCTTC. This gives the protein CASRIYGTGGGYTF.

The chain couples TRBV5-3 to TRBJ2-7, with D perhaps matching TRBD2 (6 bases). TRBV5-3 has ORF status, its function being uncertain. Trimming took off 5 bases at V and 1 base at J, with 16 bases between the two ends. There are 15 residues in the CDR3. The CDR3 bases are TGTGCCAGAAGTCCCGGGACTCGCAATTCCTACGAGCAGTACTTC. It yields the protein CARSPGTRNSYEQYF.

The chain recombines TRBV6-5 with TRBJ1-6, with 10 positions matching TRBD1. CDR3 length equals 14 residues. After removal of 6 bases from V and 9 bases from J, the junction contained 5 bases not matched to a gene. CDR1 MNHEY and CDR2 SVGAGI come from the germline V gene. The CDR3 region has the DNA TGTGCCAGCAGCTGGACAGGGGGAAGTTCACCCCTCCACTTT. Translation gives CASSWTGGSSPLHF.

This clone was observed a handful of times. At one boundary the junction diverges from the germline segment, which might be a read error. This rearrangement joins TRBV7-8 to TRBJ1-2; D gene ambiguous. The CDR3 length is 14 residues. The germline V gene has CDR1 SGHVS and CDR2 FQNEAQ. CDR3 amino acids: CASSLPGYPYDYTF. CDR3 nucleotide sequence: TGTGCCAGCAGCTTACCGGGTTACCCATATGACTACACCTTC.